This TCR beta chain was captured in a study of a mutant IDH1 vaccine in newly diagnosed glioma. Study background: Sex among treated patients split around 62% male, about 38% female; mean age was about 40 years.

As to time point: week 35, safety follow-up. Each vaccine dose was 300 ug of mutant IDH1 20-mer peptide, with topical imiquimod. Donors' newly diagnosed IDH1-mutant WHO grade 3 or 4 astrocytomas lacked nuclear ATRX. Clones were read by immunoSEQ multiplex PCR, and TCRdb kept only the in-frame ones, dropping some. Of some 31,000 clones in the sample, roughly 80% were seen once. Study-wide results and caveats: Pseudoprogression appeared independent of alterations in top peripheral clonotypes.

In the case of this clone: What it recognizes is unknown.

The germline V gene encodes CDR1 LNHDA and CDR2 SQIVND (reference sequence). Losses at the gene ends were 0 bases for V and 12 bases for J; bases not matched to a gene: 8. The CDR3 length is 15 residues. The sequence was collected from a woman in her twenties or thirties with glioma. Some clones in this sample may be carry-over from other donors' samples. J is TRBJ2-2 and V is TRBV19, with TRBD1 matching over 9 bases. The sample consisted of PBMCs, taken from a glioma patient whose treatment included an IDH1 peptide vaccine. The CDR3 loop reads CASSIDDSGQGKLFF. As DNA, the CDR3 is TGTGCCAGTAGTATAGATGACTCCGGACAGGGGAAGCTGTTTTTT.